This TCR beta chain was documented in a study of high-grade serous ovarian cancer treatment subgroups. Whole-study findings and limits: Repertoire similarity ranged roughly 0.11 to 0.85 between tumors of one patient. Clonal relatedness tracked neoantigen level, and by trend copy number and mutation load. These tumor repertoires lack spatial information from bulk sequencing.

Profiling relied on immunoSEQ multiplex PCR, and the TCRdb table lists in-frame clones only, not all of them. The table records over 750 clones, approximately 63% of them present only once. A note on this clone: The target antigen is unknown.

This CDR3 is 14 amino acids long. The V gene's germline CDR1 is SNHLY and CDR2 FYNNEI. V shed 6 bases and J shed 6 bases, with 17 bases lying between them. Tumor samples were obtained before definitive surgery or chemotherapy. This clonotype originated in a human donor with high-grade serous ovarian cancer. The chain employs TRBV2 and TRBJ1-1, with D tentatively TRBD1 (6 bases). Sequences were obtained from tumor tissue. The DNA of the CDR3 is TGTGCCAGCAGGAAAACAGGGATCGGCGCTGAAGCTTTCTTT. Its protein is CASRKTGIGAEAFF.